A selection of T cell receptor beta chains follows, all from one sample in a study of technical replicates of blood from a handful of donors. Assay used: immunoSEQ multiplex PCR; TCRdb lists only in-frame clones, some missing. Found here are 75,000 to 90,000 clones, 95% of them singletons; the top ten hold around 0.3%. What was sequenced was T cells isolated from PBMCs. The receptors derive from a human donor in good health. CDR3s include the opening cysteine and the closing phenylalanine or tryptophan. D genes are given only for firm matches. For some rows the clone size is stated as once, few or many, or as a class when expanded; others skip it.

clone_size: -; j_call: TRBJ2-1; v_call: TRBV5-8; d_call: TRBD2; cdr3_nt: TGTGCCAGCATCCGATCTAGCGGGGACTACAATGAGCAGTTCTTC; cdr3_aa: CASIRSSGDYNEQFF
clone_size: -; j_call: TRBJ2-7; v_call: TRBV29-1; d_call: -; cdr3_nt: TGCAGCTTAAAGGACGGGGACTCCTACGAGCAGTACTTC; cdr3_aa: CSLKDGDSYEQYF
clone_size: -; j_call: TRBJ2-4; v_call: TRBV4-2; d_call: TRBD2; cdr3_nt: TGTGCCAGCAGCCAAGAGGGAGCGGGAGGAAACATTCAGTACTTC; cdr3_aa: CASSQEGAGGNIQYF
clone_size: -; j_call: TRBJ2-7; v_call: TRBV4-1; d_call: -; cdr3_nt: TGCGCCAGCAGCCAAGTCTGGGCGGGCGAGCAGTACTTC; cdr3_aa: CASSQVWAGEQYF
clone_size: -; j_call: TRBJ1-1; v_call: TRBV28; d_call: -; cdr3_nt: TGTGCCAGCAGGCGACAGTTTGAAGCTTTCTTT; cdr3_aa: CASRRQFEAFF
clone_size: -; j_call: TRBJ1-1; v_call: TRBV6-1; d_call: -; cdr3_nt: TGTGCCAGCACCACATCAGGGTATACTGAAGCTTTCTTT; cdr3_aa: CASTTSGYTEAFF
clone_size: -; j_call: TRBJ1-2; v_call: TRBV28; d_call: -; cdr3_nt: TGTGCCAGCAGTTTACCGGGATCGACGTATGGCTACACCTTC; cdr3_aa: CASSLPGSTYGYTF
clone_size: -; j_call: TRBJ1-5; v_call: TRBV19; d_call: TRBD1; cdr3_nt: TGTGCCAGTGTGAGGACAGGGGTGAATCAGCCCCAGCATTTT; cdr3_aa: CASVRTGVNQPQHF
clone_size: -; j_call: TRBJ2-7; v_call: TRBV27; d_call: TRBD2; cdr3_nt: TGTGCCAGCAGGGGCGGGAGGGCTAACGAGCAGTACTTC; cdr3_aa: CASRGGRANEQYF
clone_size: -; j_call: TRBJ1-5; v_call: TRBV27; d_call: TRBD1; cdr3_nt: TGTGCCAGCAGTCCCGGGACAGGGGGTTATGGCAATCAGCCCCAGCATTTT; cdr3_aa: CASSPGTGGYGNQPQHF
clone_size: few; j_call: TRBJ1-5; v_call: TRBV7-9; d_call: -; cdr3_nt: TGTGCCAGCAGCTTAGCCGGCCAGGGGCGGAATCAGCCCCAGCATTTT; cdr3_aa: CASSLAGQGRNQPQHF
clone_size: once; j_call: TRBJ2-2; v_call: TRBV10-3; d_call: TRBD2; cdr3_nt: TGTGCCATCAGTGGCGCTAGCGGGAGGGCCAACACCGGGGAGCTGTTTTTT; cdr3_aa: CAISGASGRANTGELFF
clone_size: -; j_call: TRBJ2-4; v_call: TRBV30; d_call: TRBD1; cdr3_nt: TGTGCCTGGAGCATCGGGACAGGCGAAAACATTCAGTACTTC; cdr3_aa: CAWSIGTGENIQYF
clone_size: -; j_call: TRBJ2-1; v_call: TRBV5-8; d_call: TRBD1; cdr3_nt: TGTGCCAGCAGCTTCGGGACAGGTTCCTTCAATGAGCAGTTCTTC; cdr3_aa: CASSFGTGSFNEQFF
clone_size: -; j_call: TRBJ1-1; v_call: TRBV6-6; d_call: -; cdr3_nt: TGTGCCGGCCGGCCGCAGGTTGGGACTGAAGCTTTCTTT; cdr3_aa: CAGRPQVGTEAFF
clone_size: -; j_call: TRBJ1-2; v_call: TRBV7-9; d_call: -; cdr3_nt: TGTGCCAGCAGCTTGGCCGGGTATGGCTACACCTTC; cdr3_aa: CASSLAGYGYTF
clone_size: -; j_call: TRBJ2-7; v_call: TRBV5-1; d_call: TRBD1; cdr3_nt: TGCGCCAGCAGCATAAAGGGACAGGGAGCCTACGAGCAGTACTTC; cdr3_aa: CASSIKGQGAYEQYF
clone_size: -; j_call: TRBJ2-7; v_call: TRBV4-1; d_call: TRBD1; cdr3_nt: TGCGCCAGCAGCCACGGACAGGGGGGATACGAGCAGTACTTC; cdr3_aa: CASSHGQGGYEQYF
clone_size: -; j_call: TRBJ1-5; v_call: TRBV10-3; d_call: -; cdr3_nt: TGTGCCATCAGTGAGATACATAGCAATCAGCCCCAGCATTTT; cdr3_aa: CAISEIHSNQPQHF
clone_size: -; j_call: TRBJ2-5; v_call: TRBV5-4; d_call: TRBD2; cdr3_nt: TGTGCCAGCAGCCTGGAGGGCCTAGCGGGAGCGGAGACCCAGTACTTC; cdr3_aa: CASSLEGLAGAETQYF
clone_size: -; j_call: TRBJ1-1; v_call: TRBV7-3; d_call: TRBD1; cdr3_nt: TGTGCCAGCAGCTCACAGGGGGGAAGGACTGAAGCTTTCTTT; cdr3_aa: CASSSQGGRTEAFF
clone_size: -; j_call: TRBJ2-3; v_call: TRBV28; d_call: TRBD1; cdr3_nt: TGTGCCAGCGGTACAGGGGGTAACAAGAATACAGATACGCAGTATTTT; cdr3_aa: CASGTGGNKNTDTQYF
clone_size: few; j_call: TRBJ1-5; v_call: TRBV2; d_call: -; cdr3_nt: TGTGCCAGCAGGCAGGGGCAGCCCCAGCATTTT; cdr3_aa: CASRQGQPQHF
clone_size: -; j_call: TRBJ2-3; v_call: TRBV15; d_call: -; cdr3_nt: TGTGCCACCAGCAGAGAAGTAGCGGCTAGCACAGATACGCAGTATTTT; cdr3_aa: CATSREVAASTDTQYF
clone_size: -; j_call: TRBJ1-3; v_call: TRBV28; d_call: -; cdr3_nt: TGTGCCAGCGGCTCATCTGGAAACACCATATATTTT; cdr3_aa: CASGSSGNTIYF
clone_size: -; j_call: TRBJ2-7; v_call: TRBV4-3; d_call: -; cdr3_nt: TGCGCCAGCAGCCAAGAGTATAGCTCCTACGAGCAGTACTTC; cdr3_aa: CASSQEYSSYEQYF
clone_size: -; j_call: TRBJ2-3; v_call: TRBV9; d_call: TRBD2; cdr3_nt: TGTGCCAGCAGCGTGGGCGGGAGAACCGCAGATACGCAGTATTTT; cdr3_aa: CASSVGGRTADTQYF
clone_size: -; j_call: TRBJ2-7; v_call: TRBV29-1; d_call: -; cdr3_nt: TGCAGCGTTGAAGATTGGAGACAGGCCTCCTACGAGCAGTACTTC; cdr3_aa: CSVEDWRQASYEQYF
clone_size: -; j_call: TRBJ2-7; v_call: TRBV5-5; d_call: -; cdr3_nt: TGTGCCAGCAGCTTAAACACCTACGAGCAGTACTTC; cdr3_aa: CASSLNTYEQYF
clone_size: -; j_call: TRBJ1-2; v_call: TRBV7-3; d_call: -; cdr3_nt: TGTGCCAGCAGCCCTGACAATAACTATGGCTACACCTTC; cdr3_aa: CASSPDNNYGYTF
clone_size: -; j_call: TRBJ1-2; v_call: TRBV11-2; d_call: TRBD1; cdr3_nt: TGTGCCAGCAGCTTAGCAGGGGGGACAGGCTGGGGCTACACCTTC; cdr3_aa: CASSLAGGTGWGYTF
clone_size: -; j_call: TRBJ1-2; v_call: TRBV29-1; d_call: -; cdr3_nt: TGCAGCGTTATTTTGGGCGCTAACTATGGCTACACCTTC; cdr3_aa: CSVILGANYGYTF
clone_size: -; j_call: TRBJ2-3; v_call: TRBV7-9; d_call: -; cdr3_nt: TGTGCCAGCAGCTTAATAATCACAGATACGCAGTATTTT; cdr3_aa: CASSLIITDTQYF
clone_size: few; j_call: TRBJ2-1; v_call: TRBV2; d_call: TRBD2; cdr3_nt: TGTGCCAGCACCATTGTGGCTAGCGGATACAATGAGCAGTTCTTC; cdr3_aa: CASTIVASGYNEQFF
clone_size: -; j_call: TRBJ1-4; v_call: TRBV6-1; d_call: -; cdr3_nt: TGTGCCAGCAGGTACAGAGCTGAAAATGAAAAACTGTTTTTT; cdr3_aa: CASRYRAENEKLFF
clone_size: once; j_call: TRBJ2-5; v_call: TRBV27; d_call: -; cdr3_nt: TGTGCCAGCAGATCCAGGGAGACCCAGTACTTC; cdr3_aa: CASRSRETQYF
clone_size: -; j_call: TRBJ2-6; v_call: TRBV5-1; d_call: -; cdr3_nt: TGCGCCAGCACCATACAGGGAACTGGGGCCAACGTCCTGACTTTC; cdr3_aa: CASTIQGTGANVLTF
clone_size: -; j_call: TRBJ2-7; v_call: TRBV5-6; d_call: TRBD1; cdr3_nt: TGTGCCAGCAGGAGACAGGGGGCCATCTACGAGCAGTACTTC; cdr3_aa: CASRRQGAIYEQYF